This TCR beta chain derives from a study of vaccination effects on CD4 cells after COVID-19. Before any sequencing was done, the ViraFEST assay used viral peptide pools to expand antigen-specific CD4+ T cells. Cells that had been cultured for approximately eleven days were the source of isolated CD4+ T cells. Sometime from March through December 2020, the person acquired a SARS-CoV-2 infection that PCR confirmed. Supplemented with 9.5 to 10 IU/ml IL-2 and around 10 ug/ml peptides, a few million PBMC per well were kept in culture. Data came from immunoSEQ multiplex PCR; TCRdb stores just in-frame clones and leaves some out. The data show 25,000 to 35,000 clones, about 69% seen once. The CDR3 consists of 16 residues. Germline V gene sequence: CDR1 KGHSH, CDR2 LQKENI. The V gene end was trimmed by 4 bases and the J gene end by 2 bases; junction bases not matched to a gene: 9. Note on this clone: What it binds is unknown.

The sequenced sample was CD4+ T cells from PBMCs cultured with a peptide pool, obtained before COVID-19 vaccination. V is TRBV18 and J is TRBJ2-3, with 7 nucleotides matching TRBD1. The source of this sequence is a human donor who had a prior SARS-CoV-2 infection. The CDR3 nucleotides are TGTGCCAGCTCACGAAACAGGGGCTCCTACACAGATACGCAGTATTTT. Amino acid sequence: CASSRNRGSYTDTQYF.